A selection of T cell receptor beta chains follows, all from one sample in a study of patients and donors after allogeneic stem cell transplantation. One entry per CDR3 protein, called by TCRdb with MiXCR from the RT-PCR reads. The sample contains hundreds of thousands of distinct CDR3 sequences, around an eighth of which appear only once. Material for sequencing was blood, either unsorted or a sorted T cell fraction (not recorded which). Receptors originate from a human donor who was either an allogeneic HSCT recipient or a stem cell or donor lymphocyte infusion donor (not recorded which). It is not recorded whose cells these are; they may come from a transplant donor. The CDR3 runs from the conserved cysteine through the conserved F or W. The D gene is left open where the match is weak. Expanded clones are given a class, and other clones once, few, many or no size at all.

J: TRBJ2-2
V: TRBV20-1
D: .
size: many
DNA: TGCAGTGCCCCTAACGGGGGGCGCGGCACCGGGGAGCTGTTTTTT
CDR3: CSAPNGGRGTGELFF

J: TRBJ2-7
V: TRBV6-2/TRBV6-3
D: .
size: .
DNA: TGTGCCAGCATGGCCACGGAACGAAGGCAGTACTTC
CDR3: CASMATERRQYF

J: TRBJ1-1
V: TRBV12-3/TRBV12-4
D: TRBD1
size: few
DNA: TGTGCCAGCAGTTTGTCCTACAGGGGCAGGGGCACTGAAGCTTTCTTT
CDR3: CASSLSYRGRGTEAFF

J: TRBJ2-5
V: TRBV27
D: TRBD1
size: .
DNA: TGTGCCAGCACGTTTTCGGGCAGGGGGCGCCAAGAGACCCAGTACTTC
CDR3: CASTFSGRGRQETQYF

J: TRBJ2-6
V: TRBV7-2
D: .
size: few
DNA: TGTGCCAGCACCCGTTCCTCCGGGGCCAACGTCCTGACTTTC
CDR3: CASTRSSGANVLTF

J: TRBJ1-1
V: TRBV3-1
D: TRBD1
size: .
DNA: TGTGCCAGCAGCCAAGAATTTGCAGGGGGCCGGAACACTGAAGCTTTCTTT
CDR3: CASSQEFAGGRNTEAFF

J: TRBJ2-5
V: TRBV20-1
D: .
size: few
DNA: TGCAGTGCTAGTCCCGCCCGTCGGGAGACCCAGTACTTC
CDR3: CSASPARRETQYF

J: TRBJ2-1
V: TRBV4-1
D: .
size: .
DNA: TGCGCCAGCAGCCAAGATCCGAGCGGCTATTACAATGAGCAGTTCTTC
CDR3: CASSQDPSGYYNEQFF

J: TRBJ2-3
V: TRBV13
D: .
size: .
DNA: TGTGCCAGCAGCCGCACGCTAGGGACTAGCACAGATACGCAGTATTTT
CDR3: CASSRTLGTSTDTQYF

J: TRBJ2-1
V: TRBV20-1
D: .
size: many
DNA: TGCAGTGCTATAGGGGGAGGGCCCCAGGATAGGAATGAGCAGTTCTTC
CDR3: CSAIGGGPQDRNEQFF

J: TRBJ2-2
V: TRBV10-3
D: .
size: many
DNA: TGTGCCATCAAGCAGGGGAAGGGGGAGCTGTTTTTT
CDR3: CAIKQGKGELFF

J: TRBJ2-4
V: TRBV7-2
D: .
size: .
DNA: TGTGCCAGCAGCGGGGGGGGCAGGTTAAAAAACATTCAGTACTTC
CDR3: CASSGGGRLKNIQYF

J: TRBJ1-3
V: TRBV12-3/TRBV12-4
D: .
size: few
DNA: TGTGCCAGCAGTTTTGAAGTTGCTGGAAACACCATATATTTT
CDR3: CASSFEVAGNTIYF

J: TRBJ2-5
V: TRBV3-1
D: .
size: .
DNA: TGTGCCAGCAGCCAAGGCCTACAGGGGGAGGGGGAGACCCAGTACTTC
CDR3: CASSQGLQGEGETQYF

J: TRBJ1-3
V: TRBV5-1
D: .
size: .
DNA: TGCGCCAGCAGCTTCGGTCTCCACGGCTCTGGAAACACCATATATTTT
CDR3: CASSFGLHGSGNTIYF

J: TRBJ2-7
V: TRBV6-4
D: TRBD1
size: .
DNA: TGTGCCAGCAGCCAAACCGGGACAGGGTCTGACGAGCAGTACTTC
CDR3: CASSQTGTGSDEQYF

J: TRBJ2-7
V: TRBV15
D: TRBD2
size: .
DNA: TGTGCCACCAGCAGAGATCCGGGGGGGCTCTACGAGCAGTACTTC
CDR3: CATSRDPGGLYEQYF

J: TRBJ2-5
V: TRBV5-4
D: .
size: .
DNA: TGTGCCAGCAGCATCGGGACTTACGAAGAGACCCAGTACTTC
CDR3: CASSIGTYEETQYF

J: TRBJ1-1
V: TRBV10-3
D: .
size: many
DNA: TGTGCCACTCTGGACACATTGAACACTGAAGCTTTCTTT
CDR3: CATLDTLNTEAFF

J: TRBJ2-3
V: TRBV5-1
D: TRBD1
size: .
DNA: TGCGCCAGCAACTCCGGACAGGCAGTAGATACGCAGTATTTT
CDR3: CASNSGQAVDTQYF

J: TRBJ2-1
V: TRBV29-1
D: TRBD1
size: many
DNA: TGCAGCGTTGAAGAAGGGGGACAGGGTAATGAGCAGTTCTTC
CDR3: CSVEEGGQGNEQFF

J: TRBJ1-2
V: TRBV11-2
D: .
size: .
DNA: TGTGCCAGCAGCTTAGTAGGGGCAGGGGTTCGTTCTGGCTATGGCTACACCTTC
CDR3: CASSLVGAGVRSGYGYTF

J: TRBJ1-5
V: TRBV12-3/TRBV12-4
D: .
size: many
DNA: TGTGCCAGCAGTTTCGGGCAAGATCAGCCCCAGCATTTT
CDR3: CASSFGQDQPQHF

J: TRBJ2-7
V: TRBV7-9
D: .
size: .
DNA: TGTGCCAGCAAAAAAGGAGGGAATCCCTATCACGAGCAGTACTTC
CDR3: CASKKGGNPYHEQYF

J: TRBJ1-1
V: TRBV5-1
D: TRBD1
size: .
DNA: TGCGCCAGCAGCGGGGTAACCGGGACAGGGGCTGAAGCTTTCTTT
CDR3: CASSGVTGTGAEAFF

J: TRBJ1-1
V: TRBV9
D: .
size: .
DNA: TGTGCCAGCAGCCCCCAGCCTAGTTTGTCCGAAGCTTTCTTT
CDR3: CASSPQPSLSEAFF

J: TRBJ1-1
V: TRBV5-8
D: TRBD1
size: .
DNA: TGTGCCAGCAGCCGGGACAGGGACACTGAAGCTTTCTTT
CDR3: CASSRDRDTEAFF

J: TRBJ1-5
V: TRBV12-5
D: .
size: .
DNA: TGTGCTAGTGGTTCCCCGTATAGCAATCAGCCCCAGCATTTT
CDR3: CASGSPYSNQPQHF

J: TRBJ2-5
V: TRBV11-1
D: TRBD2
size: many
DNA: TGTGCCAGCAGCTTAGGGAGACTAGCGGGGGCCAATCAAGAGACCCAGTACTTC
CDR3: CASSLGRLAGANQETQYF

J: TRBJ2-1
V: TRBV7-2
D: TRBD1
size: .
DNA: TGTGCCAGCAGCCAAATAGGGACAGGGGGTAGGAATGAGCAGTTCTTC
CDR3: CASSQIGTGGRNEQFF

J: TRBJ1-1
V: TRBV12-3/TRBV12-4
D: .
size: few
DNA: TGTGCCAGCAGTCAGACAGAAGAAAACACTGAAGCTTTCTTT
CDR3: CASSQTEENTEAFF

J: TRBJ1-2
V: TRBV27
D: .
size: .
DNA: TGTGCCAGCAGTTTATCTCCAGGGTGGAACTATGGCTACACCTTC
CDR3: CASSLSPGWNYGYTF

J: TRBJ2-1
V: TRBV4-3
D: .
size: many
DNA: TGCGCCAGCAGCCCAGAATCGGACCTTATCGAGCAGTTCTTC
CDR3: CASSPESDLIEQFF

J: TRBJ2-1
V: TRBV29-1
D: .
size: many
DNA: TGCAGCGTTCTAACAGGCGGCGGCAATGAGCAGTTCTTC
CDR3: CSVLTGGGNEQFF

J: TRBJ2-5
V: TRBV5-1
D: .
size: few
DNA: TGCGCCAGCAGCTTGGAGGGTGGGAGTAAAGAGACCCAGTACTTC
CDR3: CASSLEGGSKETQYF

J: TRBJ1-5
V: TRBV28
D: TRBD1
size: .
DNA: TGTGCCAGCGGGCTCAACCGGGACAGGGACGATCAGCCCCAGCATTTT
CDR3: CASGLNRDRDDQPQHF

J: TRBJ2-5
V: TRBV20-1
D: TRBD1
size: few
DNA: TGCAGTGCTCACAGGGGGGAGACCCAGTACTTC
CDR3: CSAHRGETQYF

J: TRBJ2-7
V: TRBV12-3/TRBV12-4
D: .
size: few
DNA: TGTGCCACAACTAGGGCGGGCGGCCTCGAGCAGTACTTC
CDR3: CATTRAGGLEQYF

J: TRBJ2-5
V: TRBV12-3/TRBV12-4
D: .
size: few
DNA: TGTGCCAGCAGTTCGGACTGGATACAAGAGACCCAGTACTTC
CDR3: CASSSDWIQETQYF

J: TRBJ2-5
V: TRBV5-1
D: TRBD2
size: few
DNA: TGCGCCAGCAGCAAGGGACTAGCGGGATCACAAGAGACCCAGTACTTC
CDR3: CASSKGLAGSQETQYF

J: TRBJ1-6
V: TRBV6-5
D: TRBD1
size: few
DNA: TGTGCCAGCAGTTCTCGACAGGGAAGGTATTCACCCCTCCACTTT
CDR3: CASSSRQGRYSPLHF

J: TRBJ2-1
V: TRBV20-1
D: .
size: many
DNA: TGCAGTGCTAGATCCCTCTCGCAGAGCTCCTACAATGAGCAGTTCTTC
CDR3: CSARSLSQSSYNEQFF

J: TRBJ2-1
V: TRBV10-2
D: TRBD2
size: many
DNA: TGCGCCAGCAGTGGCCCGGGAGGGGAGAAATTCTTC
CDR3: CASSGPGGEKFF

J: TRBJ2-1
V: TRBV7-2
D: .
size: few
DNA: TGTGCCAGCGGCGGGGCCCTGTACAATGAGCAGTTCTTC
CDR3: CASGGALYNEQFF

J: TRBJ1-4
V: TRBV30
D: TRBD1
size: few
DNA: TGTGCCTGGGGGGGGACAGGGGCAACTAATGAAAAACTGTTTTTT
CDR3: CAWGGTGATNEKLFF

J: TRBJ2-3
V: TRBV20-1
D: .
size: once
DNA: TGCAGTGCTAGATCGGGGGGCCGGCGAGATACGCAGTATTTT
CDR3: CSARSGGRRDTQYF

J: TRBJ2-3
V: TRBV5-1
D: TRBD1
size: few
DNA: TGCGCCAGCAGCTTGCAGGGACAGGGCACAGATACGCAGTATTTT
CDR3: CASSLQGQGTDTQYF

J: TRBJ1-1
V: TRBV12-3/TRBV12-4
D: TRBD1
size: .
DNA: TGTGCCAGCAGTTTTAAAGGGGGCATCACTGAAGCTTTCTTT
CDR3: CASSFKGGITEAFF

J: TRBJ2-1
V: TRBV4-1
D: .
size: many
DNA: TGCGCCAGCAGCCAAGTAGACCGCGATGAGCAGTTCTTC
CDR3: CASSQVDRDEQFF

J: TRBJ2-5
V: TRBV7-7
D: TRBD2
size: .
DNA: TGTGCCAGCAGCCTCGGGACTAGCGGGTGGGGACAGGAGACCCAGTACTTC
CDR3: CASSLGTSGWGQETQYF

J: TRBJ2-2
V: TRBV3-1
D: .
size: few
DNA: TGTGCCAGCAGCCAAGCTAGATCCGGGGAGCTGTTTTTT
CDR3: CASSQARSGELFF

J: TRBJ2-2
V: TRBV5-1
D: .
size: many
DNA: TGCGCCAGCAGCCTAACCGGACTGGCGAACACCGGGGAGCTGTTTTTT
CDR3: CASSLTGLANTGELFF

J: TRBJ2-7
V: TRBV5-1
D: TRBD2
size: many
DNA: TGCGCCAGCAGCTTGTCTTCCACGGGAGGGTCCTACGAGCAGTACTTC
CDR3: CASSLSSTGGSYEQYF

J: TRBJ2-5
V: TRBV5-1
D: TRBD1
size: few
DNA: TGCGCCAGCAGCGGACGACAGGGTACGGTACGAGAGACCCAGTACTTC
CDR3: CASSGRQGTVRETQYF

J: TRBJ2-5
V: TRBV3-1
D: .
size: .
DNA: TGTGCCAGCAGCAAGGGAGCGGGACAATCAGAGACCCAGTACTTC
CDR3: CASSKGAGQSETQYF

J: TRBJ2-7
V: TRBV20-1
D: TRBD2
size: many
DNA: TGCAGTGCCGTGACTAGCGGGAGTCCCTACGAGCAGTACTTC
CDR3: CSAVTSGSPYEQYF

J: TRBJ2-5
V: TRBV27
D: .
size: .
DNA: TGTGCCAGCGCTCGTAGGGTCCAAGAGACCCAGTACTTC
CDR3: CASARRVQETQYF